The sequence of this T cell receptor (beta chain) was determined in a study of blood T cell repertoires in COVID-19. About the study: The United States, Italy and Spain provided the acute and convalescent COVID-19 samples. T cells, B-cell-depleted T cells, or PBMCs provided the cDNA or gDNA that served as material.

Trimming cost V 0 bases and J 6 bases, with 8 bases left between them. This CDR3 is 13 amino acids long. Germline V lookup: CDR1 SGHDN, CDR2 FVKESK. TCRdb's copy holds only in-frame clones and misses some; the assay was immunoSEQ multiplex PCR. The sample shows 200,000 or so clones, roughly 82% of them seen only once. A remark on this clone: At the DNA level, this CDR3 is encoded by other sequences in the same sample as well.

The chain couples TRBV14 to TRBJ1-1; D is undetermined. The sequence came from a woman aged 30 to 39 with acute or convalescent COVID-19. Input material: peripheral blood. The DNA of the CDR3 is TGTGCCAGCAGCCAAGATCTCCGGTCTGAAGCTTTCTTT. It specifies CASSQDLRSEAFF. The complete variable domain, with remaining parts taken from reference TRBV14 and TRBJ1-1, reads EAGVTQFPSHSVIEKGQTVTLRCDPISGHDNLYWYRRVMGKEIKFLLHFVKESKQDESGMPNNRFLAERTGGTYSTLKVQPAELEDSGVYFCASSQDLRSEAFFGQGTRLTVV.